A single sample is the source of the 30 T cell receptor beta chains below, sequenced in a study of PD-L1 blockade in urothelial cancer. Sequenced by immunoSEQ multiplex PCR; TCRdb stores in-frame clones only, minus some. This sample has tens of thousands of clones; 81% occur once, and the top ten carry around 5.7%. As for time point: pretreatment peripheral blood. Sequences were derived from PBMCs, sampled around atezolizumab (anti-PD-L1) treatment. Receptor source: a man aged 70 or older with urothelial cancer.

V usage is TRBV5-4 and J usage is TRBJ2-1, with D perhaps matching TRBD2 (6 bases). From germline, CDR1 is SGHNT and CDR2 YYREEE (reference sequence). The CDR3 consists of 16 residues. With 3 bases removed from V and 1 base from J, the gap between germline ends came to 14 bases. CDR3 protein: CASSSVAGTSYNEQFF. CDR3 nucleotides: TGTGCCAGCAGCTCCGTGGCAGGGACTTCCTACAATGAGCAGTTCTTC.

This chain links TRBV5-6 with TRBJ2-3; a weak D match, TRBD2 (7 bases). The CDR3 extends over 16 amino acids. Between the trimmed V and J ends, which lost 3 bases and 2 bases, there was a span of 16 bases. Germline CDR1 is SGHDT and CDR2 is YYEEEE. The DNA of the CDR3 is TGTGCCAGCAGCTGGGGGCGGGGGCGCCCCACAGATACGCAGTATTTT. Translation: CASSWGRGRPTDTQYF. Full variable domain (outside the CDR3, taken from reference TRBV5-6 and TRBJ2-3): DAGVTQSPTHLIKTRGQQVTLRCSPKSGHDTVSWYQQALGQGPQFIFQYYEEEERQRGNFPDRFSGHQFPNYSSELNVNALLLGDSALYLCASSWGRGRPTDTQYFGPGTRLTVL.

The chain is built from TRBV27 and TRBJ2-1; TRBD2 agrees at 7 bases. Trimming cost V 0 bases and J 7 bases; bases outside gene matches: 3. The CDR3 extends over 14 amino acids. Germline CDR1 is MNHEY and CDR2 is SMNVEV (reference sequence). Written as DNA, the CDR3 is TGTGCCAGCAGTTTATCCAGCGGGATTAATGAGCAGTTCTTC. It translates to CASSLSSGINEQFF.

The rearrangement uses TRBV20-1 and TRBJ2-7; 8 bases line up with TRBD1. Germline-derived CDR1 and CDR2 are DFQATT and SNEGSKA (reference sequence). J gave up 6 bases and V 6 bases, and 4 bases lay outside the gene matches. CDR3 length: 11 residues. The CDR3 DNA sequence: TGCAGTGCCTCGACAGGGGTCGAGCAGTACTTC. The encoded protein is CSASTGVEQYF.

This chain joins TRBV6-6 and TRBJ1-1; D may be TRBD1 (5 bases). Germline CDR1 is MNHNY and CDR2 is SVGAGI (reference sequence). The germline V and J ends were trimmed by 0 bases and 2 bases, with 10 bases remaining between them. This CDR3 is 15 amino acids long. CDR3 region: CASSYSNQGNTEAFF. The CDR3 region has the DNA TGTGCCAGCAGTTACTCGAATCAGGGTAACACTGAAGCTTTCTTT.

The V call is TRBV6-5, the J call TRBJ2-3; TRBD2 might be the D (6 bases). Deletions cut 7 bases from V and 6 bases from J, with 17 bases between. CDR1 and CDR2 (germline): MNHEY, SVGAGI. The CDR3 has 14 residues. CDR3 in DNA: TGTGCCAGCATCAAAGCGGGCCCCCCGGATACGCAGTATTTT. Encoded protein: CASIKAGPPDTQYF.

The chain combines TRBV6-6 with TRBJ1-6, with 9 bases aligning to TRBD1. With V trimmed by 6 bases and J by 10 bases, 10 bases remained unmatched. The CDR3 length is 15 residues. Germline CDR1 reads MNHNY; CDR2 reads SVGAGI (reference sequence). CDR3 in DNA: TGTGCCAGCAGCCACGGACAGGGGTCGGGGTCACCCCTCCACTTT. This codes for CASSHGQGSGSPLHF.

This chain joins TRBV10-3 and TRBJ1-1, with D unclear. In germline, CDR1 is ENHRY, CDR2 SYGVKD. This CDR3 has 12 residues. Trimming pared 3 bases from V and 3 bases from J, leaving 5 bases between. CDR3 sequence reads: CAISDGDTEAFF. CDR3 in DNA: TGTGCCATCAGTGACGGAGACACTGAAGCTTTCTTT.

In this sample, this clone turned up once. V usage is TRBV6-5 and J usage is TRBJ2-3, with a weak D call TRBD2 (5 bases). This CDR3 spans 12 amino acids. CDR1 is MNHEY, CDR2 SVGAGI, per germline. The V gene lost 7 bases and the J gene lost 2 bases, with 7 bases spanning the gap. The CDR3 DNA reads as TGTGCCAGCAAGACTAACACAGATACGCAGTATTTT. It codes for CASKTNTDTQYF.

The chain couples TRBV10-3 to TRBJ2-5, with 8 bases fitting TRBD2. Germline V lookup: CDR1 ENHRY, CDR2 SYGVKD. After removal of 0 bases from V and 4 bases from J, the junction contained 7 bases not matched to a gene. This CDR3 spans 16 amino acids. The CDR3 nucleotides read TGTGCCATCAGTGAGTCGAGGCGGGGGGCCGGAGAGACCCAGTACTTC. Protein sequence: CAISESRRGAGETQYF.

V and J are TRBV9 and TRBJ2-5, with TRBD2 matching 11 bases. CDR3 length: 18 residues. The germline V gene encodes CDR1 SGDLS and CDR2 YYNGEE. Trimming at V came to 0 bases and at J to 0 bases, leaving 7 bases not matched to a gene. CDR3 DNA sequence: TGTGCCAGCAGCGTAGGGCCTAGCGGGGGGTCGTACCAAGAGACCCAGTACTTC. Translation: CASSVGPSGGSYQETQYF.

This chain joins TRBV18 and TRBJ1-2; D is perhaps TRBD1 (5 bases). This CDR3 is built from 14 residues. Germline V lookup: CDR1 KGHSH, CDR2 LQKENI. V gave up 3 bases and J gave up 2 bases, with 10 bases separating them. The CDR3 DNA follows: TGTGCCAGCTCACCTACGGACATGAACTATGGCTACACCTTC. As protein: CASSPTDMNYGYTF.

V usage is TRBV7-8 and J usage is TRBJ1-1; no clear D. Germline-derived CDR1 and CDR2 are SGHVS and FQNEAQ. The CDR3 totals 12 residues. V was pared by 3 bases and J by 4 bases, with 6 bases between. The CDR3 is CASSFVRTEAFF. The DNA for the CDR3 is TGTGCCAGCAGCTTTGTCCGCACTGAAGCTTTCTTT. The full variable domain, in which reference TRBV7-8 and TRBJ1-1 provide the parts outside the CDR3, is GAGVSQSPRYKVAKRGQDVALRCDPISGHVSLFWYQQALGQGPEFLTYFQNEAQLDKSGLPSDRFFAERPEGSVSTLKIQRTQQEDSAVYLCASSFVRTEAFFGQGTRLTVV.

The rearrangement links TRBV2 to TRBJ1-4, with a weak D call TRBD1 (5 bases). V lost 8 bases to trimming and J lost 10 bases, with 17 bases between them. Germline V gene data show CDR1 as SNHLY and CDR2 as FYNNEI. The CDR3 runs to 13 residues. The CDR3 region is CASGVEGRGKLFF. DNA for the CDR3: TGTGCCAGCGGGGTCGAGGGGCGGGGAAAACTGTTTTTT.

The chain combines TRBV5-1 with TRBJ2-2; maybe TRBD2 (5 bases). V was trimmed by 1 base and J by 4 bases, leaving 17 bases between them. The CDR3 is 17 residues long. Germline V lookup: CDR1 SGHRS, CDR2 YFSETQ. The CDR3, as DNA: TGCGCCAGCAGCTTGATACCCGCAGAACGGGGCACCGGGGAGCTGTTTTTT. The encoded protein is CASSLIPAERGTGELFF.

The chain uses TRBV2 and TRBJ2-2; D not certain. CDR3 length equals 14 residues. The V gene's germline CDR1 is SNHLY and CDR2 FYNNEI. The V end was cut by 7 bases, the J end by 0 bases, with 9 bases between. The CDR3 nucleotides are TGTGCCAGCAAAACAGAATCGAACACCGGGGAGCTGTTTTTT. Protein: CASKTESNTGELFF. Filled out from reference TRBV2 and TRBJ2-2, the complete variable domain reads EPEVTQTPSHQVTQMGQEVILRCVPISNHLYFYWYRQILGQKVEFLVSFYNNEISEKSEIFDDQFSVERPDGSNFTLKIRSTKLEDSAMYFCASKTESNTGELFFGEGSRLTVL.

This clone appeared once. The chain combines TRBV19 with TRBJ2-7, with D tentatively TRBD2 (5 bases). Germline V gene data show CDR1 as LNHDA and CDR2 as SQIVND (reference sequence). V lost 4 bases to trimming and J lost 7 bases, with 11 bases between them. This CDR3 comprises 12 residues. CDR3 loop: CASSKGSGEQYF. The CDR3, as DNA: TGTGCCAGTAGTAAAGGGTCGGGGGAGCAGTACTTC.

The chain links TRBV2 to TRBJ1-5; D is undetermined. V was pared by 6 bases and J by 2 bases, with 11 bases between. The CDR3 runs 14 residues. The germline V gene has CDR1 SNHLY and CDR2 FYNNEI. For the CDR3, the DNA is TGTGCCAGCAGGGGTCCAGCGGGCAATCAGCCCCAGCATTTT. It codes for CASRGPAGNQPQHF.

The chain's CDR3 is CATAAGTGIYEQYF. CDR3 DNA: TGTGCCACCGCAGCAGGGACAGGGATCTACGAGCAGTACTTC. This chain uses TRBV2 with TRBJ2-7, with TRBD1 identical over 9 bases. The V and J ends lost 10 bases and 3 bases, in that order; junction bases with no gene match: 10. The CDR3 extends over 14 amino acids. CDR1 is SNHLY, CDR2 FYNNEI, per germline.

J is TRBJ1-2 and V is TRBV7-2; 8 bases are shared with TRBD1. Looked up from germline, CDR1 is SGHTA and CDR2 is FQGNSA. This CDR3 is built from 15 residues. The V gene end was trimmed by 5 bases and the J gene end by 7 bases; junction bases not matched to a gene: 12. The CDR3 DNA is TGTGCCAGCAGCCTTCAAGGACAGGGCCAAAGTGGCTACACCTTC. This sequence encodes CASSLQGQGQSGYTF.

Points on this clone: Different DNA sequences within this sample yield the same CDR3. J is TRBJ2-5 and V is TRBV5-1, with D possibly TRBD2 on 6 matching bases. Trimming cost V 1 base and J 5 bases, with 12 bases left between them. Germline CDR1 and CDR2: SGHRS and YFSETQ. This CDR3 comprises 14 residues. The CDR3 reads CASSLTGGEETQYF. CDR3 sequence (DNA): TGCGCCAGCAGCTTGACAGGAGGGGAGGAGACCCAGTACTTC. The full variable domain, its missing parts supplied by reference TRBV5-1 and TRBJ2-5, is KAGVTQTPRYLIKTRGQQVTLSCSPISGHRSVSWYQQTPGQGLQFLFEYFSETQRNKGNFPGRFSGRQFSNSRSEMNVSTLELGDSALYLCASSLTGGEETQYFGPGTRLLVL.

The CDR3 DNA follows: TGTGCCAGCTCAATATCAGGTGGCAGCGGGGGGCCTAGCTCCAAAAACATTCAGTACTTC. As protein: CASSISGGSGGPSSKNIQYF. V is TRBV18 and J is TRBJ2-4; 9 bases line up with TRBD2. Germline CDR1 reads KGHSH; CDR2 reads LQKENI. Unmatched junction bases numbered 19, after V lost 5 bases and J lost 2 bases. The CDR3 consists of 20 residues.

This clone was counted between two and nine times. J is TRBJ1-5 and V is TRBV19; D not certain. Trimming pared 1 base from V and 5 bases from J, leaving 6 bases between. The CDR3 has 13 amino acids. CDR1 and CDR2 from the germline V gene are LNHDA and SQIVND (reference sequence). The CDR3 DNA reads as TGTGCCAGTAGTATAGTAGTCGATCAGCCCCAGCATTTT. It encodes CASSIVVDQPQHF.

V usage is TRBV7-1 and J usage is TRBJ2-6, with TRBD1 as a possible D gene (5 bases). TRBV7-1 carries the ORF label, with uncertain function. Trimming left V 5 bases short and J 5 bases short, with 19 bases between. CDR3 size: 17 residues. Here the CDR3 DNA reads TGTGCCAGCAGCATTAAACGAGGACAAAGTCGGGCCAACGTCCTGACTTTC. Residues: CASSIKRGQSRANVLTF.

This clone was observed a single time. This sequence joins TRBV7-2 and TRBJ2-3; TRBD2 matches at 8 bases. V was pared by 1 base and J by 10 bases, with 10 bases of the junction left unmatched. The CDR3 is made up of 15 amino acids. From germline, CDR1 is SGHTA and CDR2 FQGNSA. DNA of the CDR3: TGTGCCAGCAGCTTAGGCCGCGTCCCCGGGGGGGCGCAGTATTTT. Translating gives CASSLGRVPGGAQYF.

This sequence joins TRBV9 and TRBJ2-3, with 7 bases matching TRBD1. With 4 bases clipped from V and 1 base from J, the junction kept 3 bases outside the gene matches. This CDR3 comprises 14 residues. The germline CDR1 and CDR2 sequences are SGDLS and YYNGEE. The CDR3 sequence is CASSPDRGTDTQYF. The CDR3 DNA follows: TGTGCCAGCAGCCCTGACAGGGGCACAGATACGCAGTATTTT.

Here the CDR3 reads CASRTVLGGASTDTQYF. As DNA, the CDR3 is TGTGCCAGCAGAACCGTACTCGGGGGGGCGAGCACAGATACGCAGTATTTT. The chain is built from TRBV28 and TRBJ2-3, with TRBD2 matching 8 bases. V lost 6 bases to trimming and J lost 0 bases; unmatched junction nucleotides: 11. The length of the CDR3 is 17 residues. The germline gives CDR1 MDHEN, CDR2 SYDVKM. The entire variable domain, with the rest obtained from reference TRBV28 and TRBJ2-3, is as follows: DVKVTQSSRYLVKRTGEKVFLECVQDMDHENMFWYRQDPGLGLRLIYFSYDVKMKEKGDIPEGYSVSREKKERFSLILESASTNQTSMYLCASRTVLGGASTDTQYFGPGTRLTVL.

The chain links TRBV6-1 to TRBJ2-1; D remains ambiguous. Trimming took off 4 bases at V and 6 bases at J, with 10 bases between the two ends. This CDR3 comprises 13 residues. Germline V gene lookup returns CDR1 MNHNS and CDR2 SASEGT. CDR3 amino acids: CASSVGEANEQFF. The CDR3 nucleotides are TGTGCCAGCAGTGTTGGAGAGGCCAATGAGCAGTTCTTC.

This clone turned up a few times. The rearrangement joins TRBV30 to TRBJ1-3; 7 bases are a match to TRBD1. CDR3 length: 14 residues. Germline V gene lookup returns CDR1 GTSNPN and CDR2 SVGIG (reference sequence). With 4 bases clipped from V and 4 bases from J, the junction kept 7 bases outside the gene matches. The CDR3 protein is CAWTLSTGGNTIYF. Written as DNA, the CDR3 is TGTGCCTGGACCCTATCGACAGGGGGAAACACCATATATTTT.

V is TRBV9 and J is TRBJ2-7, with 10 bases that match TRBD2. Germline CDR1 and CDR2: SGDLS and YYNGEE. The CDR3 covers 15 residues. J lost 3 bases, V lost 3 bases, and 6 bases had no gene match. CDR3 protein: CASSGLAGVDYEQYF. CDR3 in DNA: TGTGCCAGCAGCGGTCTAGCGGGAGTCGACTACGAGCAGTACTTC. The full variable domain, completed using reference TRBV9 and TRBJ2-7, is DSGVTQTPKHLITATGQRVTLRCSPRSGDLSVYWYQQSLDQGLQFLIQYYNGEERAKGNILERFSAQQFPDLHSELNLSSLELGDSALYFCASSGLAGVDYEQYFGPGTRLTVT.